Below, one T cell receptor beta chain is given with its context. What antigen it recognizes has not been identified. The input lacks base qualities; no much larger clone sits a single base away. The library came from PCR. These reads were obtained on an Illumina HiSeq 2500. TCR libraries were prepared with molecular barcoding, using unique molecular identifiers to normalize TCRbeta repertoire quantification. The public reads were run again by TCRdb, first through fastp at Q25 and then through MiXCR, and only productive beta chains were kept. A single entry per CDR3 protein holds the most common genes and DNA from its merged rows. The sample table records roughly 400,000 distinct CDR3 sequences; 20% of these occur just once. The ten biggest clones cover approximately 3.8% of the sample. This entry belongs to a study of T-cell reconstitution after alpha-beta-depleted transplantation in children (dated by TCRdb to between 2015 and 2016). In terms of the full investigation: Using TCR repertoire profiling, the study followed T-cell immune reconstitution in a quantitative way in children after TCRalphabeta/CD19-depleted allogeneic hematopoietic cell transplantation.

Trimmed from V: 6 bases; trimmed from J: 4 bases; junction bases lacking a gene match: 3. The CDR3 runs 13 amino acids, cysteine and phenylalanine included. The read is trimmed to its CDR3 DNA, 39 bases read in frame from base 1. This chain joins TRBV12-3 or TRBV12-4 to TRBJ1-5, with 7 middle bases fitting TRBD1. The sample in question was PBMCs from the stem cell graft donor, obtained from the stem cell graft. The clonotype originates from a human donor who donated a stem cell graft to a child with acute myeloid leukemia. The CDR3 loop reads CASRSGGNQPQHF. Read as DNA, the sequence is TGTGCCAGCAGGTCAGGGGGGAATCAGCCCCAGCATTTT.